This passage covers 3 T cell receptor beta chains from one sample sequenced in a study of monozygotic twins with inflammatory bowel disease. TCRdb re-called the 5' RACE reads; one entry per CDR3 protein, DNA not given. Its table lists over 350,000 distinct CDR3 sequences. The sample comprised blood. The origin of the receptors is a human donor with ulcerative colitis or Crohn's disease, or a healthy co-twin of an affected twin (not recorded which).

J is TRBJ1-1 and V is TRBV6-1; TCRdb proposes TRBD1, but this gene call is untestable without DNA. CDR1 is MNHNS, CDR2 SASEGT, per germline. The CDR3 spans 14 residues. This CDR3 reads CASSPGRQSTEAFF.

This rearrangement joins TRBV5-1 to TRBJ2-2; TCRdb's D gene call, TRBD1, goes unchecked for lack of DNA. The CDR3 sequence is 14 residues long. Germline loops: CDR1 SGHRS, CDR2 YFSETQ. CDR3 sequence: CASRPGTATGELFF.

This chain joins TRBV12-3 or TRBV12-4 and TRBJ2-7. CDR3 length: 12 residues. This CDR3 reads CASSPTSHEQYF.